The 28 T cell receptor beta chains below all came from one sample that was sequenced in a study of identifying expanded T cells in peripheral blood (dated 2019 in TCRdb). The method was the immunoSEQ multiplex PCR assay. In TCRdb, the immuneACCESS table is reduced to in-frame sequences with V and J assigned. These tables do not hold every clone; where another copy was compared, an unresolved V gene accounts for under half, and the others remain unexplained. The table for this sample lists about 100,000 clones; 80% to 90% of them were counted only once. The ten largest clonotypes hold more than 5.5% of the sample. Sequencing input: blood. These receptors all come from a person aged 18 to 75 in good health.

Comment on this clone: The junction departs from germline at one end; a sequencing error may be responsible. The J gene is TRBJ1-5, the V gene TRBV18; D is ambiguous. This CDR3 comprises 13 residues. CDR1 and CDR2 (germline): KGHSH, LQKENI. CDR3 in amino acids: CASPPLDQQPQHF. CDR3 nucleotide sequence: TGTGCCAGCCCACCTCTTGATCAACAGCCCCAGCATTTT.

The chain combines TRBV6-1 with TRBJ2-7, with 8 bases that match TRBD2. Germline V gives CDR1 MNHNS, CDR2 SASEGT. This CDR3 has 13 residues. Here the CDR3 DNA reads TGTGCTTCGGGAGGGTATAGCTCCTACGAGCAGTACTTC. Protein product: CASGGYSSYEQYF.

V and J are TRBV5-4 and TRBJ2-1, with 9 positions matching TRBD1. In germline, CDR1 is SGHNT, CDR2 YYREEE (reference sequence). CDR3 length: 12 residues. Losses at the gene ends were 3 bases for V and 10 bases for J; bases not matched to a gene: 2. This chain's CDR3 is CASSWDRVEQFF. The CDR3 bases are TGTGCCAGCAGCTGGGACAGGGTGGAGCAGTTCTTC.

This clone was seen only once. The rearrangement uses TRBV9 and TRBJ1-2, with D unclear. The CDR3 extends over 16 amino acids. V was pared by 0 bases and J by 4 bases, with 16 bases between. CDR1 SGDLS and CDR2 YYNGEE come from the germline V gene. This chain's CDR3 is CASSVDDGAEGYGYTF. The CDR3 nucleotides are TGTGCCAGCAGCGTAGATGATGGAGCCGAGGGCTATGGCTACACCTTC.

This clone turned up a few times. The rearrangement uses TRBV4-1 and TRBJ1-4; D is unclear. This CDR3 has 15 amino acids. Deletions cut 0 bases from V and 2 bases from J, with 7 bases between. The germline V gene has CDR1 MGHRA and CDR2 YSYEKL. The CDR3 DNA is TGCGCCAGCAGCCAAGAAGGGAGCACTAATGAAAAACTGTTTTTT. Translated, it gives CASSQEGSTNEKLFF.

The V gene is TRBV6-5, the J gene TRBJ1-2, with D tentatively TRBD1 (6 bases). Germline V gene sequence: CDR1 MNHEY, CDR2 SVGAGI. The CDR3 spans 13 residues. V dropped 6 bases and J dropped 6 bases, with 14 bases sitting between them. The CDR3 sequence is CASRPGTMNGYTF. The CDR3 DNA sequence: TGTGCCAGCAGACCCGGGACAATGAATGGCTACACCTTC.

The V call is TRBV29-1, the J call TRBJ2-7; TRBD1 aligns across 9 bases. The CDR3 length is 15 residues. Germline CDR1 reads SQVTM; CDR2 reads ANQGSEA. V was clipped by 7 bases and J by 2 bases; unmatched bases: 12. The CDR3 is CSARLGTGSTYEQYF. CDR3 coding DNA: TGCAGCGCCCGGCTTGGGACAGGGTCCACCTACGAGCAGTACTTC.

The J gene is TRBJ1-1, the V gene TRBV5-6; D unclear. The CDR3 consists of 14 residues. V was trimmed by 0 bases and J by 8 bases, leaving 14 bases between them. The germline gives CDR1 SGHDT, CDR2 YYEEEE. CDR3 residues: CASSLAGNRGEAFF. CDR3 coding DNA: TGTGCCAGCAGCTTGGCCGGAAACCGAGGAGAAGCTTTCTTT.

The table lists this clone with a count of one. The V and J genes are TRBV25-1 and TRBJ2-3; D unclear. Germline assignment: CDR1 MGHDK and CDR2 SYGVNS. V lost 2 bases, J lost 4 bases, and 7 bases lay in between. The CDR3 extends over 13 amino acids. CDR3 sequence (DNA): TGTGCCAGCAGTGAAAGGGTGTCAGATACGCAGTATTTT. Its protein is CASSERVSDTQYF.

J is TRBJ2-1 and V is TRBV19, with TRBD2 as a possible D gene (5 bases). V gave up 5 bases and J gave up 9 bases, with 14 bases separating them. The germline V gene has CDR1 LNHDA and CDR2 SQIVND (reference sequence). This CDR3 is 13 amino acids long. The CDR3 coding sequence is TGTGCCAGTAGTCCTACTAGGATAGGTGAGCAGTTCTTC. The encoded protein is CASSPTRIGEQFF.

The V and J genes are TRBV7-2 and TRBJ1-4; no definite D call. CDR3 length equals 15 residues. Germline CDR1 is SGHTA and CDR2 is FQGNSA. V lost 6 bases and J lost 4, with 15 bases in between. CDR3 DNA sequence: TGTGCCAGCAGTTTTAGCGTAGGGCTTAATGAAAAACTGTTTTTT. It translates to CASSFSVGLNEKLFF.

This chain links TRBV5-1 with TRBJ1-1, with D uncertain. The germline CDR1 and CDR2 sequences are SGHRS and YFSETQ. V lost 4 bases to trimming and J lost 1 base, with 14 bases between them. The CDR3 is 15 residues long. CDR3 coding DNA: TGCGCCAGCAGCCTAGCTCGGGCGGAGAACACTGAAGCTTTCTTT. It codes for CASSLARAENTEAFF.

In DNA form, the CDR3 reads TGTGCCAGCAGCTTAGGGGCTTGGACCCAGTACTTC. Protein sequence: CASSLGAWTQYF. J is TRBJ2-5 and V is TRBV7-9; D uncertain. CDR3 length: 12 residues. Germline-derived CDR1 and CDR2 are SEHNR and FQNEAQ (reference sequence). V was clipped by 1 base and J by 7 bases, with 7 bases between them. Based on the CDR3 plus reference TRBV7-9 and TRBJ2-5, the full variable domain is DTGVSQNPRHKITKRGQNVTFRCDPISEHNRLYWYRQTLGQGPEFLTYFQNEAQLEKSRLLSDRFSAERPKGSFSTLEIQRTEQGDSAMYLCASSLGAWTQYFGPGTRLLVL.

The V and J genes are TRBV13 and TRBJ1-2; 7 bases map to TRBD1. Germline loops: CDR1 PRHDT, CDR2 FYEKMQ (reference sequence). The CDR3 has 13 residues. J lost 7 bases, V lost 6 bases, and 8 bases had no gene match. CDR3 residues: CASRSTGYGGYTF. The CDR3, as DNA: TGTGCCAGCAGGTCGACAGGGTACGGTGGCTACACCTTC.

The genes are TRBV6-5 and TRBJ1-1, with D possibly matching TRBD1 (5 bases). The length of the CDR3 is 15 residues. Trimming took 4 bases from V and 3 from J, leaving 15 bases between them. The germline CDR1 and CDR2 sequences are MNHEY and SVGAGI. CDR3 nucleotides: TGTGCCAGCAGTTCCACGGGGCTCGGGGACACTGAAGCTTTCTTT. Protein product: CASSSTGLGDTEAFF.

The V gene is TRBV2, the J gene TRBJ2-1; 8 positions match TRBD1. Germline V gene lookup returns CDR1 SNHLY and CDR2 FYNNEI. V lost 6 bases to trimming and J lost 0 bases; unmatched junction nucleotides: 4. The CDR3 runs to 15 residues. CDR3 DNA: TGTGCCAGCAGGCGACAGGGGAGCTCCTACAATGAGCAGTTCTTC. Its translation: CASRRQGSSYNEQFF.

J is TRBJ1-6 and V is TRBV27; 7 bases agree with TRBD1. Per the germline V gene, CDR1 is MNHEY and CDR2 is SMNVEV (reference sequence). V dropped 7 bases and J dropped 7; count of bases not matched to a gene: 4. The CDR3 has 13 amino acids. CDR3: CASTWDRNSPLHF. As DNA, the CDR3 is TGTGCCAGCACCTGGGACAGAAATTCACCCCTCCACTTT.

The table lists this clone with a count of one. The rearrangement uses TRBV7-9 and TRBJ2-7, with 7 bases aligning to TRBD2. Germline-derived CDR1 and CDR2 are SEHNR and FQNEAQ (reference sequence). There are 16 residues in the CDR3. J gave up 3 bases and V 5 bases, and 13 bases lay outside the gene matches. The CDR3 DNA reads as TGTGCCAGCAGCCTCCCGGGGGAGGGAGGGAACTACGAGCAGTACTTC. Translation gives CASSLPGEGGNYEQYF.

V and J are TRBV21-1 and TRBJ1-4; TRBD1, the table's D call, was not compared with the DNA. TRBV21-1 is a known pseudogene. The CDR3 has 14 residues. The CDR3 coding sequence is TGTGCCAGCGGATCGACAGGGGTAAGTGAAAAACTGTTTTTT. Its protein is CASGSTGVSEKLFF.

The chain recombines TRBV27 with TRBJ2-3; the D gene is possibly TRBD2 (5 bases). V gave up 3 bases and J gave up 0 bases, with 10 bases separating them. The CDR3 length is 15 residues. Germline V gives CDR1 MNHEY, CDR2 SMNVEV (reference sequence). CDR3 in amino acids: CASSFKRLSTDTQYF. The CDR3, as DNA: TGTGCCAGCAGTTTCAAGCGGCTAAGCACAGATACGCAGTATTTT.

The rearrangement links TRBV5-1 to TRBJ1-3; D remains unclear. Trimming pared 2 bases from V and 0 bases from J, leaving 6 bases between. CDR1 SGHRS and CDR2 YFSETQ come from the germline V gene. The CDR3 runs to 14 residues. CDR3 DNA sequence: TGCGCCAGCAGCTTCGGAGACTCTGGAAACACCATATATTTT. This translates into CASSFGDSGNTIYF.

CDR3 coding DNA: TGTGCCAGCAGTTTACTTTGGGGGCGCGTCACCTACAATGAGCAGTTCTTC. Protein sequence: CASSLLWGRVTYNEQFF. V is TRBV27 and J is TRBJ2-1; D may be TRBD1 (6 bases). Germline loops: CDR1 MNHEY, CDR2 SMNVEV (reference sequence). The germline V and J ends were trimmed by 2 bases and 2 bases, with 16 bases remaining between them. The CDR3 has 17 amino acids.

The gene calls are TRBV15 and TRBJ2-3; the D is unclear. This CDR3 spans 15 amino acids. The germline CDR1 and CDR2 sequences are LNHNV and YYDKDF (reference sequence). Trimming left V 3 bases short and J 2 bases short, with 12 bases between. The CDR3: CATSSIELNTDTQYF. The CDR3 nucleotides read TGTGCCACCAGCAGCATTGAGCTGAACACAGATACGCAGTATTTT. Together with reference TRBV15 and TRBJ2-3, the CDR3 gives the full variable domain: DAMVIQNPRYQVTQFGKPVTLSCSQTLNHNVMYWYQQKSSQAPKLLFHYYDKDFNNEADTPDNFQSRRPNTSFCFLDIRSPGLGDTAMYLCATSSIELNTDTQYFGPGTRLTVL.

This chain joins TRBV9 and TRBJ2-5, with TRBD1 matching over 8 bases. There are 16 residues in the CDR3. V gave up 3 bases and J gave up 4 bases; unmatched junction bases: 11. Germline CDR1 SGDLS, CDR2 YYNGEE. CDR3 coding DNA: TGTGCCAGCAGCGCCCAATTCGACAGGGGAAGAGAGACCCAGTACTTC. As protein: CASSAQFDRGRETQYF.

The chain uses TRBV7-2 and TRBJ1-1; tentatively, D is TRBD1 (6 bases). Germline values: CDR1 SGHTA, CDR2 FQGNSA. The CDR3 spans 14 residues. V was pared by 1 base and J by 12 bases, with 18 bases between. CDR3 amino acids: CASSLDTQGRLTFF. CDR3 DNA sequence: TGTGCCAGCAGCTTAGACACTCAGGGGCGGTTGACTTTCTTT.

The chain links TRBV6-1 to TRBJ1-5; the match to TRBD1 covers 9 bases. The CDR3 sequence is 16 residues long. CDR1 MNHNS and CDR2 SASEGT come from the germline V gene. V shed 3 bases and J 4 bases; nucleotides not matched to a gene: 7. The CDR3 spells CASSDLQGAGNQPQHF. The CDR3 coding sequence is TGTGCCAGCAGTGACTTACAGGGGGCCGGGAATCAGCCCCAGCATTTT.

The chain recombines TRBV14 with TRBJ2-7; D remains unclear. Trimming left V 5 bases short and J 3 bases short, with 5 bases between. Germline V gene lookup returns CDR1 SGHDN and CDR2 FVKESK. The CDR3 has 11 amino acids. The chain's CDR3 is CASSNSYEQYF. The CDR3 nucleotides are TGTGCCAGCAGCAACAGCTACGAGCAGTACTTC.

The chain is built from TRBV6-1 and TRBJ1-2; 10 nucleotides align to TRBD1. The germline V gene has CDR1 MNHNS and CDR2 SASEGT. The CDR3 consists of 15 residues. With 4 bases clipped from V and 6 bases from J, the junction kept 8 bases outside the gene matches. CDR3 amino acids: CASSGTTGGGDGYTF. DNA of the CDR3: TGTGCCAGCAGTGGGACGACAGGGGGCGGGGATGGCTACACCTTC.